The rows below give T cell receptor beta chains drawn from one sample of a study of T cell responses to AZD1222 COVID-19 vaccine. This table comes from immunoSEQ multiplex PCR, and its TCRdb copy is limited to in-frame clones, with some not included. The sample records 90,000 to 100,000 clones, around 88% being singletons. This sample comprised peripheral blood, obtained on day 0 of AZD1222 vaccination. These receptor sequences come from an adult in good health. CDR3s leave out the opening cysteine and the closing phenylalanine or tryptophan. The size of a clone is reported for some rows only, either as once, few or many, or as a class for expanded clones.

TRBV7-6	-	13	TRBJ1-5	ASSLKMQGEGPQH
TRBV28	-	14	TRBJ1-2	ASSFSTGGALNGYT
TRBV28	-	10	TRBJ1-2	ASTRTIYGYT
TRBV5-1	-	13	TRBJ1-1	ASSLEQGANTEAF
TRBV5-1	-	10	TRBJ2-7	ASSYDRGEQY
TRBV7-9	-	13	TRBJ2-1	ASSLASGGVDEQF
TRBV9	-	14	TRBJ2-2	ASSGGGAGVTGELF
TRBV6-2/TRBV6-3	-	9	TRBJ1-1	ASSYYTEAF
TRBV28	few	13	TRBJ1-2	ASSFRDRDNYGYT
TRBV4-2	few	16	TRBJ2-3	ASSQDGRPRASTDTQY
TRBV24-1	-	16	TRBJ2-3	ATSDSGLAGVSTDTQY
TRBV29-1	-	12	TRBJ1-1	SVEGESRGTEAF
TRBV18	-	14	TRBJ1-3	ASSPTQGMGGNTIY
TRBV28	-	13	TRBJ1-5	ASNLAGLGNQPQH
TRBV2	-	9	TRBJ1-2	ACGPLIGYT
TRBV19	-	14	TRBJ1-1	ASSPVYGAMNTEAF
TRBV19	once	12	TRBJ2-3	ASSTWGGTDTQY
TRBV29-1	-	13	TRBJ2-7	SVVGEERRLYEQY
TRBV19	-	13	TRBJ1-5	ASSQTGASNQPQH
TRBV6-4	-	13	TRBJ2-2	ASRPGQTPWGELF
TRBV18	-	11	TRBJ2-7	ASSPDRGREQY
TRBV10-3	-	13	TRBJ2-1	AISVGLAENNEQF
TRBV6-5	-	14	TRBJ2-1	ASSSQEAGSYNEQF
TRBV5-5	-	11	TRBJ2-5	ASSPSGWETQY
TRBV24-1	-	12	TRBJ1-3	ATSDAASRDTIY
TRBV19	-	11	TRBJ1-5	ASSIALNQPQH
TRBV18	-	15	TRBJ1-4	ASSQAGGIATNEKLF